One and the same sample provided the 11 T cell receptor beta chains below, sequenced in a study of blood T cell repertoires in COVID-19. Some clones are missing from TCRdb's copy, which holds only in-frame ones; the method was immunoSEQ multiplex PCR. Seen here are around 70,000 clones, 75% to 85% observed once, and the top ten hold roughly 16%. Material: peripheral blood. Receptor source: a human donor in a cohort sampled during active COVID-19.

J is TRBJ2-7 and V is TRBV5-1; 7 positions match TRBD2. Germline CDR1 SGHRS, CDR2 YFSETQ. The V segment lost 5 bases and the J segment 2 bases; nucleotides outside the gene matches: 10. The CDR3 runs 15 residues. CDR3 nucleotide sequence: TGCGCCAGCAGATTCGTTTCCGGGACTACCTACGAGCAGTACTTC. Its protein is CASRFVSGTTYEQYF.

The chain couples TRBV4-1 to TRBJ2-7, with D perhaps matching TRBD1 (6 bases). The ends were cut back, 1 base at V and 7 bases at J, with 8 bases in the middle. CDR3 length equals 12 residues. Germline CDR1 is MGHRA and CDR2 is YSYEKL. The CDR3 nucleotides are TGCGCCAGCAGCCAAGGAGGGGGTGAGCAGTACTTC. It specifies CASSQGGGEQYF.

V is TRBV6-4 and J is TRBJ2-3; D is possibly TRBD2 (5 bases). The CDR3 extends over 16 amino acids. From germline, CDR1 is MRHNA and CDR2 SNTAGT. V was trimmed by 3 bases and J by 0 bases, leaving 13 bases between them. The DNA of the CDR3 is TGTGCCAGCAGTGAGGTAGCGAGTGCTAGCACAGATACGCAGTATTTT. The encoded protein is CASSEVASASTDTQYF.

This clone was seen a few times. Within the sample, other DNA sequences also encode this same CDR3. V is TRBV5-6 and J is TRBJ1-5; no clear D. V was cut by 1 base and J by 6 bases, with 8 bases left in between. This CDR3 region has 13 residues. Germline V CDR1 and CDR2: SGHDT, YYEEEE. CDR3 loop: CASSLSPGQPQHF. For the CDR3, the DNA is TGTGCCAGCAGCTTGAGTCCCGGTCAGCCCCAGCATTTT. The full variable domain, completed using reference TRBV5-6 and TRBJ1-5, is DAGVTQSPTHLIKTRGQQVTLRCSPKSGHDTVSWYQQALGQGPQFIFQYYEEEERQRGNFPDRFSGHQFPNYSSELNVNALLLGDSALYLCASSLSPGQPQHFGDGTRLSIL.

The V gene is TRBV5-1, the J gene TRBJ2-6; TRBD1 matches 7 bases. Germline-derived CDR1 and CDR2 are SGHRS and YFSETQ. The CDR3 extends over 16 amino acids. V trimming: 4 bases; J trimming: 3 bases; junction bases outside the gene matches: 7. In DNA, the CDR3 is TGCGCCAGCAGCCCGGACAGGATTAATGGGGCCAACGTCCTGACTTTC. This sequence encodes CASSPDRINGANVLTF.

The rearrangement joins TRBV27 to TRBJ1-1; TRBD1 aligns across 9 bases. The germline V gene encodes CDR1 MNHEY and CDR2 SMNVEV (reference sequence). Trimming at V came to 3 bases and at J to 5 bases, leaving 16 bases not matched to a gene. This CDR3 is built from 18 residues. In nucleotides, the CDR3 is TGTGCCAGCAGTTTCCTCGACAGGGGGAGTTGGGTAGGAACTGAAGCTTTCTTT. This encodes CASSFLDRGSWVGTEAFF.

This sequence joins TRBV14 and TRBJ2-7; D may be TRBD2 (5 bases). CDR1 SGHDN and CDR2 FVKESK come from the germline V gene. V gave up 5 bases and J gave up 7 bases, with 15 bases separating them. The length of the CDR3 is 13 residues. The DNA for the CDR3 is TGTGCCAGCAGCGCAAGCCGGACGGGGGAGCAGTACTTC. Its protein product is CASSASRTGEQYF. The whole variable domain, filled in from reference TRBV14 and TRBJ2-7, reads EAGVTQFPSHSVIEKGQTVTLRCDPISGHDNLYWYRRVMGKEIKFLLHFVKESKQDESGMPNNRFLAERTGGTYSTLKVQPAELEDSGVYFCASSASRTGEQYFGPGTRLTVT.

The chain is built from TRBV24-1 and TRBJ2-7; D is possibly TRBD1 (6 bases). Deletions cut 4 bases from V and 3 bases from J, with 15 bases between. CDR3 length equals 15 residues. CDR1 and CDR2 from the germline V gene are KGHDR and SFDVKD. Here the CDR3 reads CATSDPRDMSYEQYF. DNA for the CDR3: TGTGCCACCAGTGACCCTAGGGACATGAGCTACGAGCAGTACTTC.

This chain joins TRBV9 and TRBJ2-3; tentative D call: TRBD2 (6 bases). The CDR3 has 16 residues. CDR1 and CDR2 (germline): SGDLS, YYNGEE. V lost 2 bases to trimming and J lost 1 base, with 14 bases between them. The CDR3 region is CASSVGRASGTDTQYF. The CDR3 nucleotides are TGTGCCAGCAGCGTCGGGCGGGCTAGCGGCACAGATACGCAGTATTTT.

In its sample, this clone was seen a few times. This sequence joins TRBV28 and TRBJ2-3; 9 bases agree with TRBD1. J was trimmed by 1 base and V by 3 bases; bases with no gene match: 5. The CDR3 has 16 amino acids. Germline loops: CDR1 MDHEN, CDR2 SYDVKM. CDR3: CASSFLRDRGTDTQYF. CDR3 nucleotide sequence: TGTGCCAGCAGTTTCCTCCGGGACAGGGGCACAGATACGCAGTATTTT.

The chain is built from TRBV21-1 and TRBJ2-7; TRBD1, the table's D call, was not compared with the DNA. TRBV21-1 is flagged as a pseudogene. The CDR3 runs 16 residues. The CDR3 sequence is CASSKGRDREVDEQYF. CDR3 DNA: TGTGCCAGCAGCAAAGGGAGGGACAGGGAAGTCGACGAGCAGTACTTC.